The 19 T cell receptor beta chains in this list originate from one sample, sequenced in a study of blood T cell repertoires in COVID-19 (dated by TCRdb to about 2020). Library preparation used the immunoSEQ multiplex PCR assay. This immuneACCESS table, as held by TCRdb, lists in-frame sequences with V and J called but not all clones. Of the missing ones, under half trace to an unresolved V gene in checked studies; the others have no known cause. For this sample the table gives roughly 220,000 clones, of which about 84% were detected only once. Of the sample, around 4.7% falls within the top ten clones. The sample taken for sequencing was PBMCs or T cells enriched from blood (not recorded which). These receptors came from a young man with acute COVID-19.

This clone was picked up one time. The CDR3 sequence is CASSHPRLEGYTF. DNA for the CDR3: TGTGCCAGCAGTCACCCCCGTTTGGAGGGCTACACCTTC. The chain employs TRBV28 and TRBJ1-2; D unresolved. From germline, CDR1 is MDHEN and CDR2 SYDVKM. Trimming removed 5 bases at V and 8 bases at J, with 15 bases between. This CDR3 is built from 13 residues.

The chain recombines TRBV6-5 with TRBJ1-2; a possible D gene is TRBD1 (6 bases). The V gene's germline CDR1 is MNHEY and CDR2 SVGAGI. Trimming took off 5 bases at V and 7 bases at J, with 17 bases between the two ends. This CDR3 contains 14 residues. CDR3 region: CASSPLQGSGGYTF. In DNA, the CDR3 is TGTGCCAGCAGTCCCTTACAGGGTTCCGGTGGCTACACCTTC.

This clone turned up a few times. The rearrangement links TRBV10-1 to TRBJ2-3; weak D call: TRBD2 (6 bases). The ends were cut back, 2 bases at V and 2 bases at J, with 14 bases in the middle. CDR1 WNHNN and CDR2 SYGVQD come from the germline V gene (reference sequence). CDR3 length: 16 amino acids. CDR3 loop: CASSEGLAEFTDTQYF. CDR3 DNA sequence: TGCGCCAGCAGTGAGGGATTAGCGGAGTTCACAGATACGCAGTATTTT.

The chain carries TRBV11-1 and TRBJ1-6; D is possibly TRBD1 (5 bases). The germline CDR1 and CDR2 sequences are SGHAT and FQDESV (reference sequence). Trimming took off 3 bases at V and 6 bases at J, with 12 bases between the two ends. This CDR3 is 15 amino acids long. DNA for the CDR3: TGTGCCAGCAGCTTTACGCCGGGGGGTAATTCACCCCTCCACTTT. This codes for CASSFTPGGNSPLHF.

This clone occurred once. The chain combines TRBV6-5 with TRBJ2-5; 7 positions agree with TRBD1. CDR3 length: 14 amino acids. Germline V gene sequence: CDR1 MNHEY, CDR2 SVGAGI. Germline trimming cut 4 bases from V and 3 bases from J; bases unmatched to any gene: 5. This CDR3 reads CASSFATGEETQYF. DNA of the CDR3: TGTGCCAGCAGTTTCGCCACAGGGGAAGAGACCCAGTACTTC.

CDR3: CASSLNTGGTEAFF. Here the CDR3 DNA reads TGTGCCAGCAGCCTTAATACAGGGGGCACTGAAGCTTTCTTT. The J gene is TRBJ1-1, the V gene TRBV5-4; TRBD1 aligns across 8 bases. Per germline, CDR1 SGHNT and CDR2 YYREEE (reference sequence). This CDR3 has 14 residues. V shed 4 bases, J shed 4 bases, and the junction held 6 bases outside the gene matches.

The CDR3 here is CASSPSGVSYEQYF. The CDR3 DNA is TGTGCCAGCAGTCCTTCGGGGGTCTCCTACGAGCAGTACTTC. V is TRBV27 and J is TRBJ2-7, with D possibly TRBD2 on 6 matching bases. Trimming took 5 bases from V and 0 from J, leaving 11 bases between them. The CDR3 length is 14 residues. Germline V gene lookup returns CDR1 MNHEY and CDR2 SMNVEV (reference sequence).

The chain combines TRBV6-1 with TRBJ1-5, with TRBD1 matching 7 bases. CDR3 length: 14 amino acids. V shed 1 base and J 6 bases; nucleotides not matched to a gene: 3. Germline-derived CDR1 and CDR2 are MNHNS and SASEGT. CDR3 sequence: CASSEEGGGQPQHF. CDR3 bases: TGTGCCAGCAGTGAAGAAGGGGGCGGTCAGCCCCAGCATTTT.

As concerns this clone: One end of the junction fails to match germline, which may point to a read error. This chain connects TRBV10-3 to TRBJ2-7; possibly TRBD2 for D (6 bases). The germline V gene has CDR1 ENHRY and CDR2 SYGVKD. The CDR3 loop spans 14 amino acids. The CDR3 region is CATRIGGGSSEQYF. CDR3 sequence (DNA): TGTGCCACACGGATAGGTGGAGGGTCCTCCGAGCAGTACTTC.

The chain carries TRBV5-6 and TRBJ1-1, with a weak D call TRBD1 (6 bases). The V gene's germline CDR1 is SGHDT and CDR2 YYEEEE. V was clipped by 0 bases and J by 10 bases, with 28 bases between them. The CDR3 is made up of 18 amino acids. This CDR3 reads CASSLEGTLSFYPVVAFF. CDR3 coding DNA: TGTGCCAGCAGCTTGGAAGGGACACTCAGTTTCTACCCTGTAGTAGCTTTCTTT.

V is TRBV6-5 and J is TRBJ2-1, with 11 bases fitting TRBD1. Germline CDR1 is MNHEY and CDR2 is SVGAGI. V lost 6 bases, J lost 5 bases, and 3 bases stayed unmatched. The CDR3 extends over 14 amino acids. Here the CDR3 reads CASSPGQGDNEQFF. The CDR3 coding sequence is TGTGCCAGCAGCCCGGGACAGGGGGACAATGAGCAGTTCTTC.

The count of this clone is one. The rearrangement uses TRBV23-1 and TRBJ2-7; D gene ambiguous. TRBV23-1 is labeled an ORF, and its function is uncertain. The CDR3 length is 17 residues. V lost 6 bases to trimming and J lost 5 bases, with 26 bases between them. This CDR3 is CASRTPRMRICYDEQYF. The CDR3 bases are TGCGCCAGCAGGACTCCGCGAATGAGGATATGTTACGACGAGCAGTACTTC.

This clone has more than one count but fewer than ten. CDR3 protein: CASRRDSQVYGYTF. The CDR3, as DNA: TGTGCCAGCAGGAGGGACAGTCAGGTCTATGGCTACACCTTC. This chain connects TRBV2 to TRBJ1-2; 7 nucleotides match TRBD1. CDR1 and CDR2 from the germline V gene are SNHLY and FYNNEI. Losses at the gene ends were 6 bases for V and 4 bases for J; bases not matched to a gene: 8. The CDR3 is 14 amino acids.

The rearrangement uses TRBV18 and TRBJ1-5, with D uncertain. Between the trimmed V and J ends, which lost 3 bases and 0 bases, there was a span of 9 bases. The germline V gene encodes CDR1 KGHSH and CDR2 LQKENI. The CDR3 runs to 15 residues. The CDR3 loop is CASSPDGLSNQPQHF. The CDR3 DNA follows: TGTGCCAGCTCACCGGACGGACTTAGCAATCAGCCCCAGCATTTT.

This clone came up a few times. As DNA, the CDR3 is TGTGCCAGCAGCCAACTGGGACAGGGGAACACTGAAGCTTTCTTT. Encoded protein: CASSQLGQGNTEAFF. The chain uses TRBV4-2 and TRBJ1-1, with 9 bases that match TRBD1. This CDR3 is 15 amino acids long. Germline CDR1 and CDR2: LGHNA and YNFKEQ. With V trimmed by 2 bases and J by 1 base, 2 bases remained unmatched.

This sequence joins TRBV5-1 and TRBJ1-1; D is ambiguous. CDR1 is SGHRS and CDR2 is YFSETQ in the germline V gene. The CDR3 runs 13 residues. Trimming left V 4 bases short and J 10 bases short, with 17 bases between. For the CDR3, the DNA is TGCGCCAGCAGCCAAATGTCCCGGGTTGGAGCTTTCTTT. This translates into CASSQMSRVGAFF.

This chain uses TRBV7-9 with TRBJ1-2; D gene ambiguous. The V end was cut by 3 bases, the J end by 5 bases, with 16 bases between. The CDR3 has 15 amino acids. From germline, CDR1 is SEHNR and CDR2 FQNEAQ (reference sequence). In DNA, the CDR3 is TGTGCCAGCAGCTTCCCCACTCTGAAATTGTATGGCTACACCTTC. It yields the protein CASSFPTLKLYGYTF.

V gene TRBV21-1 combines with J gene TRBJ1-2; the table's D call of TRBD1 was not tested on the DNA. TRBV21-1 is an annotated pseudogene. CDR3 size: 19 residues. DNA for the CDR3: TGTGCCAGCAGACCCAGACCCGAGGGAAGACAGTTCCCAGGGGGTGGCTACACCTTC. It is translated as CASRPRPEGRQFPGGGYTF.

This clone was seen a single time. V and J are TRBV6-1 and TRBJ1-2, with 7 bases matching TRBD1. The CDR3 is made up of 15 amino acids. The germline CDR1 and CDR2 sequences are MNHNS and SASEGT. With 1 base clipped from V and 5 bases from J, the junction kept 7 bases outside the gene matches. Written as DNA, the CDR3 is TGTGCCAGCAGTGAAGTAGGGGGACAGATTTATGGCTACACCTTC. The encoded protein is CASSEVGGQIYGYTF.